This T cell receptor beta chain was captured in a study of blood T cell repertoires in COVID-19 (TCRdb year 2020). For the wider study: Samples covering the acute and convalescent phases of COVID-19 were provided by collaborators in the United States, Italy and Spain. The prospective study material was composed of cDNA or gDNA derived from T cells, B-cell-depleted T cells, or PBMCs. The dataset comprised deeply sampled blood TCRbeta repertoires from subjects exposed to, actively infected with, or recovered from COVID-19. The repertoires were made available in a free public database intended to serve as a resource for research on the immune response to SARS-CoV-2. The samples were drawn from two sources: the first 160 participants of the ongoing ImmuneRACE study, and 1,000 to 1,500 subjects contributed by 6 global collaborators. A de-identified subject ID, COVID-19 status, age in years and sex were almost always included in the sample metadata. Where available, HLA class I and class II types were obtained from metadata supplied by the sample provider rather than from assay-based typing.

The investigation overall reported the following: How much clinical and demographic metadata was included differed by source and by participant, and the metadata was provided uncurated.

Collaborating institutions collected whole blood in K2EDTA tubes following their own protocols. For TCRbeta analysis, collaborators shipped samples as frozen whole blood, isolated PBMCs, or DNA extracted from either of those sample types. The CDR3, cysteine through phenylalanine, is 14 amino acids long. CDR3 DNA is the only sequence kept; it has 42 bases, read in frame from the first base. V loses 5 bases at its end and J loses 5 bases; junction bases beyond the gene matches: 7. CDR1 and CDR2 were assigned from the germline V gene (reference sequence) as LNHDA and SQIVND. In the case of this clone: Its antigen remains undetermined. No base quality values were provided; no much bigger clone lies one nucleotide off.

TCRbeta CDR3 regions were amplified from genomic DNA using the immunoSEQ Assay, a bias-controlled multiplex PCR. Concerning the study's data processing: The number of nucleated cells in each sample was estimated from the amplification of reference gene primers within the assay. To quantify the absolute abundance of each unique TCRbeta CDR3 rearrangement, sequence reads were collapsed and filtered. Productive Simpson clonality was computed per sample as the square root of Simpson's diversity index over productive rearrangements. What TCRdb holds here is the immuneACCESS table cut down to in-frame rearrangements. Part of the clones is not present; checked against another copy, under half of the missing clones reflect an unresolved V gene, and the others are unexplained. The DNA gave D and trimming, while V, J and clone size come from that table. In all, the sample holds 85,000 to 100,000 clones, and about 70% of those were seen once. Around 24% of the sample is taken by the ten largest.

This TCR was sampled from a woman aged 55-75 years in a cohort sampled during active or convalescent COVID-19. Here the chain combines TRBV19 and TRBJ2-7, with TRBD1 identical over 9 junction bases. Sequenced: peripheral blood. The CDR3 protein: CASSSRTGDHEQYF. The DNA sequence follows: TGTGCCAGTAGTTCCCGGACAGGGGACCACGAGCAGTACTTC. The CDR3 plus the reference TRBV19 and TRBJ2-7 genes for the other parts give the full variable domain: DGGITQSPKYLFRKEGQNVTLSCEQNLNHDAMYWYRQDPGQGLRLIYYSQIVNDFQKGDIAEGYSVSREKKESFPLTVTSAQKNPTAFYLCASSSRTGDHEQYFGPGTRLTVT.